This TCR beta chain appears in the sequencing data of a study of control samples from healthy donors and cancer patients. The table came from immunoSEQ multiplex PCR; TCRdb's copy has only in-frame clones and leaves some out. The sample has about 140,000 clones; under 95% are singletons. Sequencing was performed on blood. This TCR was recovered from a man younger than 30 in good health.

CDR3 in amino acids: CASSLGQNQNTEAFF. The DNA for the CDR3 is TGCGCCAGCAGCTTGGGTCAGAACCAGAACACTGAAGCTTTCTTT. This chain connects TRBV5-1 to TRBJ1-1; no firm D call. V was shortened by 0 bases and J by 1 base, with 10 bases between the two germline ends. The germline gives CDR1 SGHRS, CDR2 YFSETQ. The CDR3 has 15 amino acids.